The sample holds one count of the clone carrying this TCR beta chain. V lost 6 bases, J lost 6 bases, and 12 bases lay in between. The V gene's germline CDR1 is MGHDK and CDR2 SYGVNS. The CDR3 consists of 12 residues. In the authors' methods: Nucleated cell counts were estimated from reference gene primer amplification. Libraries were prepared by immunoSEQ multiplex PCR; TCRdb keeps only in-frame clonotypes and omits some of them. That table gives V, J and clone size, and the DNA gave D and trimming. The data contain about 330,000 clones, 92% of them singletons. The data were obtained in a study of blood T cell repertoires in COVID-19.

This receptor was obtained from a woman aged 30 to 39 who had recovered from COVID-19. The specimen was PBMCs or T cells enriched from blood (not recorded which). The genes are TRBV25-1 and TRBJ2-7; D uncertain. CDR3 region: CASSYDSAEQYF. Written as DNA, the CDR3 is TGTGCCAGCAGCTACGACTCAGCCGAGCAGTACTTC.